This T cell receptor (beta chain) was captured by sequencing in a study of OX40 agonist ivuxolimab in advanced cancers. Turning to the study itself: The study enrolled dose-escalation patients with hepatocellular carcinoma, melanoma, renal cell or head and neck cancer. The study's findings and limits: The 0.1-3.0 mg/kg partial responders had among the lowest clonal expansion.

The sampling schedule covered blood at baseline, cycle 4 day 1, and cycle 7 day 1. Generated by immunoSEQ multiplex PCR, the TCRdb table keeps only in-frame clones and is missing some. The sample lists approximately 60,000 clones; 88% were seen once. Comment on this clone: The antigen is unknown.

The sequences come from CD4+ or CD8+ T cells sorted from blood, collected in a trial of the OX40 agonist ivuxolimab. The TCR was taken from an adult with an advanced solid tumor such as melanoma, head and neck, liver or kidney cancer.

The CDR3 sequence: CASSLLANYGYTF. CDR3 DNA sequence: TGTGCCAGCAGCTTACTCGCCAACTATGGCTACACCTTC. This chain connects TRBV11-2 to TRBJ1-2; D uncertain. This CDR3 contains 13 residues. Germline CDR1 SGHAT, CDR2 FQNNGV. V lost 2 bases and J 2 bases, leaving 6 bases between the germline ends. The entire variable domain, with the rest obtained from reference TRBV11-2 and TRBJ1-2, is as follows: EAGVAQSPRYKIIEKRQSVAFWCNPISGHATLYWYQQILGQGPKLLIQFQNNGVVDDSQLPKDRFSAERLKGVDSTLKIQPAKLEDSAVYLCASSLLANYGYTFGSGTRLTVV.